What follows are 22 T cell receptor beta chains derived from one specimen sequenced in a study of cytomegalovirus exposure and HLA in healthy donors (dated 2017 in TCRdb). Library method: the immunoSEQ multiplex PCR assay. For the multiplex PCR, a mixture combining 60 forward primers for TCR Vbeta segments and 13 reverse primers for TCR Jbeta segments was used. Here the immuneACCESS table is served through TCRdb, limited to in-frame sequences with V and J called. Missing clones are a known gap in these copies; in checked studies unresolved V genes cover under half, and the rest lacks a known reason. The table for this sample lists 65,000 to 85,000 clones; under 85% of them were counted only once. The biggest ten clones account for roughly a fifth of the sample. Input material: PBMCs. The receptors were sampled from a woman in her 40s in good health and CMV-seropositive.

V is TRBV6-4 and J is TRBJ2-1; TRBD2 agrees at 11 bases. CDR3 length equals 15 residues. CDR1 and CDR2 from the germline V gene are MRHNA and SNTAGT. With 6 bases clipped from V and 5 bases from J, the junction kept 6 bases outside the gene matches. CDR3 sequence (DNA): TGTGCCAGCAGGCGGACTAGCGGGCAAAACAATGAGCAGTTCTTC. This gives the protein CASRRTSGQNNEQFF.

This clone came up a few times. This chain joins TRBV7-2 and TRBJ1-1, with D perhaps matching TRBD1 (6 bases). Per germline, CDR1 SGHTA and CDR2 FQGNSA. The V and J ends lost 1 base and 7 bases respectively, with 13 bases between them. The CDR3 consists of 14 residues. The CDR3 DNA reads TGTGCCAGCAGCTTAGAGCCGTGGACAGTTGAAGCTTTCTTT. Its protein is CASSLEPWTVEAFF.

The chain employs TRBV5-1 and TRBJ2-1; D might be TRBD2 (5 bases). The germline gives CDR1 SGHRS, CDR2 YFSETQ. The CDR3 is 14 amino acids. Trimming removed 4 bases from V and 3 bases from J, with 11 bases in between. In nucleotides, the CDR3 is TGCGCCAGCAGCACGGGATTGAACTACAATGAGCAGTTCTTC. This encodes CASSTGLNYNEQFF.

The sample holds a few counts of this clone. The chain carries TRBV15 and TRBJ2-3; 12 positions agree with TRBD2. CDR1 is LNHNV and CDR2 is YYDKDF in the germline V gene (reference sequence). J gave up 6 bases and V 2 bases, and 15 bases lay outside the gene matches. The CDR3 sequence is 19 residues long. The CDR3 nucleotides are TGTGCCACCAGCAGACTCCTATCTCCTAGCGGGGGGGCCTCGGATACGCAGTATTTT. It translates to CATSRLLSPSGGASDTQYF. Looking up the rest from reference TRBV15 and TRBJ2-3 gives the full variable domain: DAMVIQNPRYQVTQFGKPVTLSCSQTLNHNVMYWYQQKSSQAPKLLFHYYDKDFNNEADTPDNFQSRRPNTSFCFLDIRSPGLGDTAMYLCATSRLLSPSGGASDTQYFGPGTRLTVL.

The V call is TRBV30, the J call TRBJ2-3; D might be TRBD2 (5 bases). Trimming stripped 0 bases from V and 2 bases from J, with 9 bases between. This CDR3 spans 14 amino acids. CDR1 and CDR2 from the germline V gene are GTSNPN and SVGIG (reference sequence). Written as DNA, the CDR3 is TGTGCCTGGAGTGTAGGACTCGCCACAGATACGCAGTATTTT. Its translation is CAWSVGLATDTQYF.

The sample holds one count of this clone. The chain carries TRBV11-2 and TRBJ2-1; a possible D gene is TRBD2 (6 bases). Germline V CDR1 and CDR2: SGHAT, FQNNGV. The CDR3 totals 16 residues. Trimming removed 5 bases at V and 0 bases at J, with 14 bases between. Written as DNA, the CDR3 is TGTGCCAGCAGCCGGAGGGGTCCCCCCTCCTACAATGAGCAGTTCTTC. This encodes CASSRRGPPSYNEQFF.

The V call is TRBV27, the J call TRBJ1-1; D is possibly TRBD1 (6 bases). Germline V gene lookup returns CDR1 MNHEY and CDR2 SMNVEV (reference sequence). This CDR3 comprises 14 residues. Trimming stripped 4 bases from V and 6 bases from J, with 15 bases between. In DNA form, the CDR3 reads TGTGCCAGCAGTTCTACAGGGCCAGCGGCTGAAGCTTTCTTT. As protein: CASSSTGPAAEAFF.

V is TRBV5-6 and J is TRBJ2-5, with D tentatively TRBD1 (7 bases). CDR3 length equals 14 residues. Germline CDR1 and CDR2: SGHDT and YYEEEE. V was cut by 6 bases and J by 4 bases, with 16 bases left in between. The CDR3, as DNA: TGTGCCAGCATCATCAGGGGGGCAGGAGAGACCCAGTACTTC. It specifies CASIIRGAGETQYF.

This chain links TRBV29-1 with TRBJ1-2; 7 bases agree with TRBD1. V gave up 1 base and J gave up 0 bases; unmatched junction bases: 2. The CDR3 covers 14 residues. CDR1 is SQVTM and CDR2 is ANQGSEA in the germline V gene. The CDR3 protein is CSVEGGTANYGYTF. The CDR3 region has the DNA TGCAGCGTTGAAGGTGGGACAGCTAACTATGGCTACACCTTC.

This chain joins TRBV15 and TRBJ2-7; 9 bases line up with TRBD1. Germline CDR1 LNHNV, CDR2 YYDKDF (reference sequence). The CDR3 consists of 17 residues. J gave up 4 bases and V 0 bases, and 10 bases lay outside the gene matches. CDR3 bases: TGTGCCACCAGCAGAGAACTTCCGGGACAGGGTAGTTACGAGCAGTACTTC. It translates to CATSRELPGQGSYEQYF.

This sequence joins TRBV5-1 and TRBJ2-1; a possible D gene is TRBD2 (6 bases). This CDR3 contains 14 residues. Germline lookup yields CDR1 SGHRS and CDR2 YFSETQ. Trimming removed 6 bases from V and 0 bases from J, with 10 bases in between. CDR3 in DNA: TGCGCCAGCATGGCGGGGAGCTCCTACAATGAGCAGTTCTTC. Its protein product is CASMAGSSYNEQFF.

The gene calls are TRBV28 and TRBJ2-1; D is perhaps TRBD2 (5 bases). The germline CDR1 and CDR2 sequences are MDHEN and SYDVKM. The germline V and J ends were trimmed by 4 bases and 4 bases, with 17 bases remaining between them. CDR3 length: 16 amino acids. CDR3: CASSSEFGLVYNEQFF. The CDR3 DNA is TGTGCCAGCAGTTCCGAATTCGGACTCGTTTACAATGAGCAGTTCTTC.

The chain employs TRBV19 and TRBJ2-7; perhaps TRBD1 as D (6 bases). CDR1 and CDR2 from the germline V gene are LNHDA and SQIVND (reference sequence). V was shortened by 6 bases and J by 1 base, with 28 bases between the two germline ends. This CDR3 is built from 19 residues. CDR3 coding DNA: TGTGCCAGTAGCTATCTCCCACAGGGACGTGTTTACAGGTCCTACGAGCAGTACTTC. Translating it yields CASSYLPQGRVYRSYEQYF. The complete variable domain, with remaining parts taken from reference TRBV19 and TRBJ2-7, reads DGGITQSPKYLFRKEGQNVTLSCEQNLNHDAMYWYRQDPGQGLRLIYYSQIVNDFQKGDIAEGYSVSREKKESFPLTVTSAQKNPTAFYLCASSYLPQGRVYRSYEQYFGPGTRLTVT.

CDR3 amino acids: CASRQGSYEQYF. As DNA, the CDR3 is TGTGCCAGCAGGCAGGGATCCTACGAGCAGTACTTC. The rearrangement links TRBV6-1 to TRBJ2-7; D is perhaps TRBD1 (5 bases). Germline V gives CDR1 MNHNS, CDR2 SASEGT. This CDR3 is 12 amino acids long. Trimming removed 6 bases from V and 1 base from J, with 7 bases in between.

J is TRBJ2-7 and V is TRBV7-6, with 11 bases lining up with TRBD2. V lost 5 bases, J lost 3 bases, and 6 bases stayed unmatched. CDR1 and CDR2 (germline): SGHVS, FNYEAQ. The CDR3 covers 15 residues. The DNA for the CDR3 is TGTGCCAGCAGCGAGACTAGCGGGAAATTCTACGAGCAGTACTTC. Residues: CASSETSGKFYEQYF.

V and J are TRBV4-2 and TRBJ1-1; D not resolved. Germline CDR1 is LGHNA and CDR2 is YNFKEQ. The CDR3 contains 15 residues. The V end lost 0 bases, the J end lost 3 bases, and 11 bases lay between the germline ends. CDR3 in amino acids: CASSQDIREDTEAFF. In DNA, the CDR3 is TGTGCCAGCAGCCAAGATATTCGGGAGGACACTGAAGCTTTCTTT.

The genes are TRBV27 and TRBJ2-7; TRBD1 is a possible D gene (6 bases). The CDR3 sequence is 16 residues long. The germline V gene encodes CDR1 MNHEY and CDR2 SMNVEV (reference sequence). Trimming removed 2 bases from V and 6 bases from J, with 20 bases in between. The CDR3 sequence: CASSLDGTGLIREQYF. In DNA, the CDR3 is TGTGCCAGCAGTTTAGATGGAACAGGGTTGATTCGCGAGCAGTACTTC.

V is TRBV9 and J is TRBJ1-6, with TRBD1 identical over 8 bases. J was trimmed by 6 bases and V by 5 bases; bases with no gene match: 7. CDR1 is SGDLS and CDR2 is YYNGEE in the germline V gene. CDR3 size: 15 residues. Written as DNA, the CDR3 is TGTGCCAGCAGGGAGGACAGGGAGGGTAATTCACCCCTCCACTTT. It yields the protein CASREDREGNSPLHF.

CDR3 region: CASRIAGGRTVRDTQYF. CDR3 coding DNA: TGTGCCAGCAGGATAGCGGGAGGTCGTACCGTGAGAGATACGCAGTATTTT. V is TRBV7-8 and J is TRBJ2-3; 10 bases map to TRBD2. Per germline, CDR1 SGHVS and CDR2 FQNEAQ. J lost 5 bases, V lost 6 bases, and 14 bases had no gene match. The CDR3 length is 17 residues. Based on the CDR3 plus reference TRBV7-8 and TRBJ2-3, the full variable domain is GAGVSQSPRYKVAKRGQDVALRCDPISGHVSLFWYQQALGQGPEFLTYFQNEAQLDKSGLPSDRFFAERPEGSVSTLKIQRTQQEDSAVYLCASRIAGGRTVRDTQYFGPGTRLTVL.

The V call is TRBV30, the J call TRBJ2-7; maybe TRBD1 (6 bases). Trimming cost V 3 bases and J 5 bases, with 11 bases left between them. From germline, CDR1 is GTSNPN and CDR2 SVGIG (reference sequence). This CDR3 contains 12 residues. CDR3 DNA sequence: TGTGCCTGGAGCCCTACAGGGAACGAGCAGTACTTC. It codes for CAWSPTGNEQYF.

The gene calls are TRBV2 and TRBJ2-6; TRBD1 matches at 10 bases. Germline V gene data show CDR1 as SNHLY and CDR2 as FYNNEI. V shed 6 bases and J 0 bases; nucleotides not matched to a gene: 11. This CDR3 is built from 19 residues. This CDR3 is CASSEPGQGIPSGANVLTF. The CDR3 DNA reads TGTGCCAGCAGCGAGCCGGGACAGGGGATCCCCTCTGGGGCCAACGTCCTGACTTTC. The entire variable domain, with the rest obtained from reference TRBV2 and TRBJ2-6, is as follows: EPEVTQTPSHQVTQMGQEVILRCVPISNHLYFYWYRQILGQKVEFLVSFYNNEISEKSEIFDDQFSVERPDGSNFTLKIRSTKLEDSAMYFCASSEPGQGIPSGANVLTFGAGSRLTVL.

This clone was seen more than once but under ten times. This chain uses TRBV18 with TRBJ1-1, with 8 bases aligning to TRBD1. Trimming at V came to 6 bases and at J to 4 bases, leaving 4 bases not matched to a gene. Per the germline V gene, CDR1 is KGHSH and CDR2 is LQKENI. The CDR3 sequence is 13 residues long. In nucleotides, the CDR3 is TGTGCCAGCTCGCAGGGGGCAGTCACTGAAGCTTTCTTT. This translates into CASSQGAVTEAFF.